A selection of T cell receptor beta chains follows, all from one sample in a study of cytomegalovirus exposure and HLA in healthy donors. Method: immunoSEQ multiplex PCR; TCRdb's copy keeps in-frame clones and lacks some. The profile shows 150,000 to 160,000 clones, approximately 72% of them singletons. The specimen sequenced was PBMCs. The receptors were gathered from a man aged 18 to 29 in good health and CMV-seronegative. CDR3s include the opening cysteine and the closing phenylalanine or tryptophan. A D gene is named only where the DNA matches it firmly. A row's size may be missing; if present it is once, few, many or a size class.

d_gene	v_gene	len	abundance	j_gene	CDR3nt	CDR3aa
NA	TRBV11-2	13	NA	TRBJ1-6	TGTGCCAGCAGCTCACAGGGAAATTCACCCCTCCACTTT	CASSSQGNSPLHF
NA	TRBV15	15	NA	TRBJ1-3	TGTGCCACCAGCAGGGGAGGGAGCTCTGGAAACACCATATATTTT	CATSRGGSSGNTIYF
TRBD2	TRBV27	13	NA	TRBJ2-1	TGTGCCAGCGGGACTAGCGGGTCACAAGAGCAGTTCTTC	CASGTSGSQEQFF
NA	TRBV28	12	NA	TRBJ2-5	TGTGCCAGCAGTTCCAGGCGTTTGGCCCAGTACTTC	CASSSRRLAQYF
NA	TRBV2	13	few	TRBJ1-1	TGTGCCAGCAGTTCCCAGGGGAACACTGAAGCTTTCTTT	CASSSQGNTEAFF
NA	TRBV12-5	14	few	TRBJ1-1	TGTGCTAGTGGGGCAACGCTAACAGGGACTGAAGCTTTCTTT	CASGATLTGTEAFF
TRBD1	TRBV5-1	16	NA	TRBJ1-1	TGCGCCAGCAGCTTGGCCGGGTGGACAGGGGGCACTGAAGCTTTCTTT	CASSLAGWTGGTEAFF
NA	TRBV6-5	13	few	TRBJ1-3	TGTGCCACCTCACGACAGATCCGAAACACCATATATTTT	CATSRQIRNTIYF
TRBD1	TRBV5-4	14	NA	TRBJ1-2	TGTGCCAGCAGCTGGACAGGGGATAAGGATGGCTACACCTTC	CASSWTGDKDGYTF
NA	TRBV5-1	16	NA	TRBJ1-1	TGCGCCAGCAGCTTGGAATTTGGGGGGGCGGGCACTGAAGCTTTCTTT	CASSLEFGGAGTEAFF
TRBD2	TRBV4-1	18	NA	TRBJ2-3	TGCGCCAGCAGCCGGAAAAGCAGCGGGGGGGACGGCACAGATACGCAGTATTTT	CASSRKSSGGDGTDTQYF
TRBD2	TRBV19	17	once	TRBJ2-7	TGTGCCAGTAGCCCGACTAGCGGGGGGCCGCAATCCTACGAGCAGTACTTC	CASSPTSGGPQSYEQYF
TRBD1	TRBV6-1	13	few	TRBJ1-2	TGTGCCAGCAGTTCGACAGGGAACTATGGCTACACCTTC	CASSSTGNYGYTF
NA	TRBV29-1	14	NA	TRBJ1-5	TGCAGCGTTCTAACAGGTCCTCGGAATCAGCCCCAGCATTTT	CSVLTGPRNQPQHF
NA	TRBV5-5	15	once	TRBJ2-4	TGTGCCAGCAGCTGGGGGGAGGTCAGCCGAAACATTCAGTACTTC	CASSWGEVSRNIQYF
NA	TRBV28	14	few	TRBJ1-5	TGTGCCAGCAGTATACGGGGATACAATCAGCCCCAGCATTTT	CASSIRGYNQPQHF
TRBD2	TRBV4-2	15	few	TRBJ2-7	TGTGCCAGCAGCCAAGGGGCTAGCGGGGGAAACGAGCAGTACTTC	CASSQGASGGNEQYF
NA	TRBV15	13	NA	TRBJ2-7	TGTGCCACCAGCAGAGATAAGACAGACGAGCAGTACTTC	CATSRDKTDEQYF
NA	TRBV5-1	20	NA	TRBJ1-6	TGCGCCAGCAGCTTGGTCTTCAAGGTCGGACAGAGCCCATATAATTCACCCCTCCACTTT	CASSLVFKVGQSPYNSPLHF
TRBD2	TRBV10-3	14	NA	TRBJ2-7	TGTGCCATCACCCCAGCGGGGGAGGCCAACGAGCAGTACTTC	CAITPAGEANEQYF
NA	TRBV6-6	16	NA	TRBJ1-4	TGTGCCAGCGCGACCCTGTCGGGGTCCCCGGGGGAAAAACTGTTTTTT	CASATLSGSPGEKLFF
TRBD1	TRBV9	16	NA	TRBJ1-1	TGTGCCAGCAGCGACAAATCAGGGGGCACGAACACTGAAGCTTTCTTT	CASSDKSGGTNTEAFF
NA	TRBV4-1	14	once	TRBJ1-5	TGCGCCAGCAGCCAACCGGGGGGGAATCAGCCCCAGCATTTT	CASSQPGGNQPQHF
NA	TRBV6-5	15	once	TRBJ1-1	TGTGCCAGCAGTTACGGCATTGGTGAGGGAACTGAAGCTTTCTTT	CASSYGIGEGTEAFF
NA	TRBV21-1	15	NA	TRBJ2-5	TGTGCCAGCAGCAAAGGGCGCGGGACGGGAGAGACCCAGTACTTC	CASSKGRGTGETQYF
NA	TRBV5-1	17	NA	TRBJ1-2	TGCGCCAGCAGCTTGGGGGAGGCCGTAACCTCTAACTATGGCTACACCTTC	CASSLGEAVTSNYGYTF
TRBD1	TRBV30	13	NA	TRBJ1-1	TGTGCCTGGGACAGGGGTTGGGACACTGAAGCTTTCTTT	CAWDRGWDTEAFF
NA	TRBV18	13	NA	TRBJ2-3	TGTGCCAGCTCGAGGGACACAACAGATACGCAGTATTTT	CASSRDTTDTQYF
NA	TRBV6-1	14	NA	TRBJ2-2	TGTGCCAGCAGTGAACCGGGGTTCACCGGGGAGCTGTTTTTT	CASSEPGFTGELFF
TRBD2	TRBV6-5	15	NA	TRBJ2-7	TGTGCCAGCACTCCCGGGGGCGGGGGGGCTTCCGAGCAGTACTTC	CASTPGGGGASEQYF
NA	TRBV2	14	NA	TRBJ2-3	TGTGCCAGCAGTGAAGGGTTAGCCACAGATACGCAGTATTTT	CASSEGLATDTQYF
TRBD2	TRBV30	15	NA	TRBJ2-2	TGTGCCTCCCCGCCTTCCGAGCGGGGGATCGGGGAGCTGTTTTTT	CASPPSERGIGELFF
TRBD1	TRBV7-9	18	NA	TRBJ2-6	TGTGCCAGCAGCTTAGATTGGACAGGTTTGTCTGGGGCCAACGTCCTGACTTTC	CASSLDWTGLSGANVLTF
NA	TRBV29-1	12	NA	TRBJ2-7	TGCAGCGTTGGGAGGACAGACTACGAGCAGTACTTC	CSVGRTDYEQYF
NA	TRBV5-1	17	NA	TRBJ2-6	TGCGCCAGCAGCTTGGGTGTGTGGGGGATGGGGGCCAACGGCCTGACTTTC	CASSLGVWGMGANGLTF
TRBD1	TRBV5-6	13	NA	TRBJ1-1	TGTGCCAGCAGCTATGGACAGGGCACTGAAGCTTTCTTT	CASSYGQGTEAFF
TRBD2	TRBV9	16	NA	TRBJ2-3	TGTGCCAGCAGCCTTTGGACTAGCGGGGGCCCAGATACGCAGTATTTT	CASSLWTSGGPDTQYF
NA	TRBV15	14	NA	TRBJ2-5	TGTGCCACCAGCAGCCCCGGTCTCCAAGAGACCCAGTACTTC	CATSSPGLQETQYF
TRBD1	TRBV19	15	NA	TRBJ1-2	TGTGCCAGTAGTCTCGGGGGACAGCGATACTATGGCTACACCTTC	CASSLGGQRYYGYTF
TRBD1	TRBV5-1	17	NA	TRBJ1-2	TGCGCCAGCAGCTTGACCAGGGGGCATCGCTTTAACTATGGCTACACCTTC	CASSLTRGHRFNYGYTF
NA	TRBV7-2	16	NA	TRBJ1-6	TGTGCCAGCAGCTTAAGGCAGCCGTCGGGTAATTCACCCCTCCACTTT	CASSLRQPSGNSPLHF
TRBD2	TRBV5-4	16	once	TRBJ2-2	TGTGCCAGCAGCTTGGAAGGCGGGAGTTTTACCGGGGAGCTGTTTTTT	CASSLEGGSFTGELFF
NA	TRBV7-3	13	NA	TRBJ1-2	TGTGCCAGCAGTCAGGCGGGGAGCTATGGCTACACCTTC	CASSQAGSYGYTF
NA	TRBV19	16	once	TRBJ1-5	TGTGCCAGTAGTATAATTCCTCCGGGCGGGAATCAGCCCCAGCATTTT	CASSIIPPGGNQPQHF
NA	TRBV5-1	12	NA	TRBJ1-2	TGCGCCAGCAGTTCATTTAACTATGGCTGCACCTTC	CASSSFNYGCTF
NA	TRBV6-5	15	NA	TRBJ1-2	TGTGCCAGCAGTTACGCCCGGGATTCGAACTATGGCTACACCTTC	CASSYARDSNYGYTF
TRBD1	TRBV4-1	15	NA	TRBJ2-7	TGCGCCAGCAGCCAAGTGGGGACAGGACCATACGAGCAGTACTTC	CASSQVGTGPYEQYF
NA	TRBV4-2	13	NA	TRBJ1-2	TGTGCCAGCAGCCAAGGCCAGTCCTATGGCTACACCTTC	CASSQGQSYGYTF
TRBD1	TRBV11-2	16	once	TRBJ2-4	TGTGCCAGCAGCCCCCGGACAGGGCTAGCCAAAAACATTCAGTACTTC	CASSPRTGLAKNIQYF
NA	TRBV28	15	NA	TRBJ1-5	TGTGCCAGCAGTTTAACAGGACGTTACAATCAGCCCCAGCATTTT	CASSLTGRYNQPQHF
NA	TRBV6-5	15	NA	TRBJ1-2	TGTGCCAGCAGTTACGGCCCAGAGAGGCTCTATGGCTACACCTTC	CASSYGPERLYGYTF
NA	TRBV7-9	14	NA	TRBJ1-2	TGTGCCAGCAGCCCGTCCGACTGGAATTATGGCTACACCTTC	CASSPSDWNYGYTF